Listed below are T cell receptor beta chains from one sample, sequenced in a study of shared clonotypes between healthy human individuals. Sequencing was performed with immunoSEQ multiplex PCR; in TCRdb, only in-frame clones are kept and a portion is missing. The sample contains some 2.3 million clones, over 90% of which appear only once. Input material: naive CD4+ T cells from PBMCs. The receptors were sampled from a man younger than 35 in good health. Some clones in this sample may be carry-over from other donors' samples. Each CDR3 is given with its conserved first and last residue. A D gene is named only where the DNA matches it firmly.

TRBV27	TRBD2	TRBJ2-7	TGTGCCAGCAGGTCAAATCCGGGACTACAGATCTCCGAGCAGTACTTC	CASRSNPGLQISEQYF
TRBV19	NA	TRBJ2-7	TGTGCCAGTAGCACCAGACCCGGGAGAACAGATTACGAGCAGTACTTC	CASSTRPGRTDYEQYF
TRBV16	TRBD1	TRBJ1-2	TGTGCCAGCAGCCAACCTGACAGGGTGCTTGGCTACACCTTC	CASSQPDRVLGYTF
TRBV29-1	NA	TRBJ2-7	TGCAGCGTTGAAGGGAGGGCCTCCTACGAGCAGTACTTC	CSVEGRASYEQYF
TRBV28	NA	TRBJ2-7	TGTGCCAGCAGTTCAAAGGGAGCGAAGACAGCCGAGCAGTACTTC	CASSSKGAKTAEQYF
TRBV4-2	TRBD2	TRBJ2-7	TGTGCCAGCAGACCAACTGTTCAAGCCGGGACTAGGGTCTACGAGCAGTACTTC	CASRPTVQAGTRVYEQYF
TRBV5-8	NA	TRBJ2-7	TGTGCCAGCAGCTCCGGGACTCTTTTGACTTACGAGCAGTACTTC	CASSSGTLLTYEQYF
TRBV20-1	TRBD1	TRBJ1-2	TGCAGTGCTAGGGGGGACAGTGGCTACACCTTC	CSARGDSGYTF
TRBV9	NA	TRBJ2-7	TGTGCCAGCAGCGTACACGGGGGCGCGGTCGGTGAGCAGTACTTC	CASSVHGGAVGEQYF
TRBV18	NA	TRBJ2-7	TGTGCCAGCTCACCAGGCAGGATTAACTACGAGCAGTACTTC	CASSPGRINYEQYF
TRBV28	TRBD1	TRBJ2-7	TGTGCCAGCAGACAACATAGGTGGGGACAGAGCTCCTACGAGCAGTACTTC	CASRQHRWGQSSYEQYF
TRBV7-9	NA	TRBJ1-2	TGTGCCAGCAGCCCGGCGGGCCCCGGACCTAACTATGGCTACACCTTC	CASSPAGPGPNYGYTF
TRBV5-1	NA	TRBJ2-6	TGCGCCAGCAGCTTGGGTCAGGGAAGTACTGGGGCCAACGTCCTGACTTTC	CASSLGQGSTGANVLTF
TRBV18	TRBD2	TRBJ2-1	TGTGCCAGCTCCCCCGGGACTAGCGGGGGAACCTACAATGAGCAGTTCTTC	CASSPGTSGGTYNEQFF
TRBV28	NA	TRBJ2-4	TGTGCCAGCAGTAGTGGTGGCGGATTAGCCAAAAACATTCAGTACTTC	CASSSGGGLAKNIQYF
TRBV28	NA	TRBJ1-5	TGTGCCAGCAGTACAGACAATCAGCCCCAGCATTTT	CASSTDNQPQHF
TRBV29-1	TRBD2	TRBJ2-3	TGCAGCACAGCCCGCGGGAGGGATACGCAGTATTTT	CSTARGRDTQYF
TRBV5-1	TRBD2	TRBJ2-1	TGCGCCAGCAGCGCCAACTTAGGAGCGGGGCCGCAGTTCTTC	CASSANLGAGPQFF
TRBV29-1	NA	TRBJ2-3	TGCAGCGGGATACTCCAACTCACAGATACGCAGTATTTT	CSGILQLTDTQYF
TRBV11-2	NA	TRBJ2-3	TGTGCCAGCAGCTTAATCCCAGATACGCAGTATTTT	CASSLIPDTQYF
TRBV19	NA	TRBJ1-4	TGTGCCAGTAGCAGCAAATCAACTAATGAAAAACTGTTTTTT	CASSSKSTNEKLFF
TRBV7-7	TRBD1	TRBJ1-1	TGTGCCAGCAGCCCGTTACCGGGACAGGGGAACACTGAAGCTTTCTTT	CASSPLPGQGNTEAFF
TRBV30	NA	TRBJ1-3	TGTGCCTGGAGTGTCTCTGGAAACACCATATATTTT	CAWSVSGNTIYF
TRBV6-5	TRBD2	TRBJ2-5	TGTGCCAGCAGTTACTCGAATCCGGGAGGGACCCAGTACTTC	CASSYSNPGGTQYF
TRBV10-2	TRBD2	TRBJ2-1	TGCGCCAGCAGTGGACGGACTAGCGGGAGGCCCACCAATGAGCAGTTCTTC	CASSGRTSGRPTNEQFF